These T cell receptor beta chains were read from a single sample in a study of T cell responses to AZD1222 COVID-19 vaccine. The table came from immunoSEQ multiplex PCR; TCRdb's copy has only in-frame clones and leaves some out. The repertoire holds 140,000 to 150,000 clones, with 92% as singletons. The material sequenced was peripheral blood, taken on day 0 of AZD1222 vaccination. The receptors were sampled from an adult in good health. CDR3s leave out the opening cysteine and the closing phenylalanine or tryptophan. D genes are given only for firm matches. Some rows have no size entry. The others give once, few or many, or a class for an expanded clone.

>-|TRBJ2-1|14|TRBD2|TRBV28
ASSDWGTIQASEQF
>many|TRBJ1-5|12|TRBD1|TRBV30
AWSAGTVNQPQH
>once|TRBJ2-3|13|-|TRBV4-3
ASSHEATTTDTQY
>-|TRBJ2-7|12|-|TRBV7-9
ASSLGLVGHEQY
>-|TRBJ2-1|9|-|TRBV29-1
SAGRTNEQF
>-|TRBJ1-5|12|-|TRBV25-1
ASSEEGVNQPQH
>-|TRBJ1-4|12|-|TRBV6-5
ASSFARGNEKLF
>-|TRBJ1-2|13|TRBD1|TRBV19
ASSINRQGSYGYT
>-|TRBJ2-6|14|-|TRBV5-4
ASSHDAGSGANVLT
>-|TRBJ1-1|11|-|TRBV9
ASSHDLGSVAF
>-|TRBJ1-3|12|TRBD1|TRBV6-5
ASTDRDSGNTIY
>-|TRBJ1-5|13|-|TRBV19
ASSKDPGGNQPQH
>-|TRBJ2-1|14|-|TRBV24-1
ATSDPQGVHYNEQF
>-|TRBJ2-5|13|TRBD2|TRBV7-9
ASSSASGGQETQY
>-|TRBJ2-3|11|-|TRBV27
ASTSPRTDTQY
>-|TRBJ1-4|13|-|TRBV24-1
ATSEGTGNNEKLF
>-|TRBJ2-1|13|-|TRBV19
ASSIDQGTRNEQF
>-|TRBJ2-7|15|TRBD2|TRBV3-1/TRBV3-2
ASSRGNLAGVGYEQY
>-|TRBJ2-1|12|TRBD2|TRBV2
ASGGGRAGNEQF
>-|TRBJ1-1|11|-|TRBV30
AWRLGVNTEAF
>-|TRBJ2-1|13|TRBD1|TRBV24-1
ATSDPGTGGYEQF
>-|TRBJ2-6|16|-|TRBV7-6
ASSLRVGQDSGANVLT
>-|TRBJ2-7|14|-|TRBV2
ASSEITLVPAYEQY
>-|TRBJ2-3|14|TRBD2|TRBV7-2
ASSETLAGGGDTQY
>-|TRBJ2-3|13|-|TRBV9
ASSVIGGSTDTQY
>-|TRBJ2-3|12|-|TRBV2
ASWGGFGADTQY
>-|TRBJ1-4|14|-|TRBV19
ASSIQRTARREKLF
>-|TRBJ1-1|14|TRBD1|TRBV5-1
ASSLEGGRWGTEAF
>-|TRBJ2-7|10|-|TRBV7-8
ASSLVTDEQY
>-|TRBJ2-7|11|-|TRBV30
AWSADSSYEQY
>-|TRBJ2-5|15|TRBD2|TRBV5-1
ARSGGDHPRWGETQY
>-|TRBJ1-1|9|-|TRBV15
ATSRDLRAF
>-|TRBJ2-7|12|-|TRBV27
ASSYGGGLWEQY
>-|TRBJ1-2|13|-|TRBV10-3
AISDSEEGHYGYT
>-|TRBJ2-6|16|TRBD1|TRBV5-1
ASSLLGQGAAGANVLT
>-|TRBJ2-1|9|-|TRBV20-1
SVWTKRVEF
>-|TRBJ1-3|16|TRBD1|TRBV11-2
ASSLGTGSYFSGNTIY
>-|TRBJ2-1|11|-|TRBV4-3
ASSQDISVEQF
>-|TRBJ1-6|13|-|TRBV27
ASSPRDGWSSPLH
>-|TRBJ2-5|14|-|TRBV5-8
ANSLFIARAQETQY
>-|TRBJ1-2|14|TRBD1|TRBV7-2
ASSSVPRQGPHGYT
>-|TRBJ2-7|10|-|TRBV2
ASRDSVYEQY
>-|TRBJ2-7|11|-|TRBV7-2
ASSLAGLYEQY
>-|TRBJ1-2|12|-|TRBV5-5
ASSLRHYNYGYT
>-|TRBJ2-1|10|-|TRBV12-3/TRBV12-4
ASSLAGDEQF
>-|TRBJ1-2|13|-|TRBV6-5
ASSPGAVDNYGYT
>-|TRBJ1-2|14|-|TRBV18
ASSPRAAGDFHGYT
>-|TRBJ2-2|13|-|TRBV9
ASSVGTAVAGELF
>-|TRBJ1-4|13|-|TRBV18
ASSPGALGNEKLF
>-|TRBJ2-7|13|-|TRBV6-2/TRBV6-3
ASSKAVGVPHEQY
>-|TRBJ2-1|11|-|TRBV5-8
ASSFFGYNEQF
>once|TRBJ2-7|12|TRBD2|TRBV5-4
ASSRLAGVNEQY
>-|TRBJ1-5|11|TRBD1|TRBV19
ASSQNGDRGQH
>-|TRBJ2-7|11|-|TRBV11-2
ASSSDPNYEQY
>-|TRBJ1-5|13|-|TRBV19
ASTRRGDSNQPQH